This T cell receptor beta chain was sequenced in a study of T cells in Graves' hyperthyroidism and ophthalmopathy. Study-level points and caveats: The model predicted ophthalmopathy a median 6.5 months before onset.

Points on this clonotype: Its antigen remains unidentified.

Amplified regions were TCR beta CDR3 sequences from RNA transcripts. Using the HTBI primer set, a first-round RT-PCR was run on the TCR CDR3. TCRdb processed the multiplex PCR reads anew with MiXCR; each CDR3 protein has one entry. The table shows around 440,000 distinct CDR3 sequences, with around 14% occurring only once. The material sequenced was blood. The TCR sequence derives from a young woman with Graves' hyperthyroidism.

The CDR3 is CASSMGRIHTEAFF. DNA for the CDR3: TGTGCCAGTAGTATGGGTCGAATTCACACTGAAGCTTTCTTT. This rearrangement joins TRBV19 to TRBJ1-1; no reliable D call. Trimming cost V 3 bases and J 3 bases, with 11 bases left between them. Germline assignment: CDR1 LNHDA and CDR2 SQIVND (reference sequence). The CDR3 loop spans 14 amino acids.